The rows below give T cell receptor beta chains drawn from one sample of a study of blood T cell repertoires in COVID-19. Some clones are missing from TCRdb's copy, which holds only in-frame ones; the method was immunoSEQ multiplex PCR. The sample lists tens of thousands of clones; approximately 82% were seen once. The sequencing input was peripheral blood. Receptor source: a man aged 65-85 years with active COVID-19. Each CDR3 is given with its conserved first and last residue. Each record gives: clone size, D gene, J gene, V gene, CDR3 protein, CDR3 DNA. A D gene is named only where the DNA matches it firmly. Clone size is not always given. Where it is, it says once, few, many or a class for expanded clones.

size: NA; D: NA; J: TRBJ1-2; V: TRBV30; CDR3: CAWSENPGSGYTF; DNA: TGTGCCTGGAGTGAGAATCCGGGAAGTGGCTACACCTTC
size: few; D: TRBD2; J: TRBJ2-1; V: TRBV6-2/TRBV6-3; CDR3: CASSYSGLAGVYNEQFF; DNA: TGTGCCAGCAGTTACTCCGGGCTAGCGGGGGTTTACAATGAGCAGTTCTTC
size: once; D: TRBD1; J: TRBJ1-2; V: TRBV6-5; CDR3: CASSTWDRGGYGYTF; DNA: TGTGCCAGCAGCACCTGGGACAGGGGGGGTTATGGCTACACCTTC
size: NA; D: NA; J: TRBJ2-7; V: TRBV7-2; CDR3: CASSLRSSGYEQYF; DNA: TGTGCCAGCAGCTTGAGGAGTAGTGGATACGAGCAGTACTTC
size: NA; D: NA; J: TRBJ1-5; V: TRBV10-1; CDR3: CARLARAGEVENQPQHF; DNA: TGCGCCCGGCTGGCACGGGCAGGGGAAGTTGAAAATCAGCCCCAGCATTTT
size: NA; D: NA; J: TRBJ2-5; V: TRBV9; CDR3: CASSVNQETQYF; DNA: TGTGCCAGCAGCGTCAATCAAGAGACCCAGTACTTC
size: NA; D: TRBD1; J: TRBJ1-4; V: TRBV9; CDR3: CASSVDRGDEKLFF; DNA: TGTGCCAGCAGCGTTGACAGGGGAGATGAAAAACTGTTTTTT
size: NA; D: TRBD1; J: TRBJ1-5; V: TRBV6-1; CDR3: CASSGQGGSSGNQPQHF; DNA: TGTGCCAGCAGTGGACAGGGGGGCTCTAGCGGCAATCAGCCCCAGCATTTT
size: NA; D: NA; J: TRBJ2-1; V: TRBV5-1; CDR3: CASRDSSYNEQFF; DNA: TGCGCCAGCAGGGACAGCTCCTACAATGAGCAGTTCTTC
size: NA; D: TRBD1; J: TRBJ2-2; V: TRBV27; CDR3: CASSGDRNTGELFF; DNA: TGTGCCAGCAGTGGGGACAGGAACACCGGGGAGCTGTTTTTT
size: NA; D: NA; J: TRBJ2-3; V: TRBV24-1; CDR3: CATSRDNTDTQYF; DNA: TGTGCCACCAGCAGGGACAACACAGATACGCAGTATTTT
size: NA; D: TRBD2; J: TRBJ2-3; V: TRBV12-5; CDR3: CASGLGLASDTQYF; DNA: TGTGCTAGTGGCCTGGGACTAGCATCAGATACGCAGTATTTT
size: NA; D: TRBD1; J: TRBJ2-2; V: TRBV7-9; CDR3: CASSPAGTGRGDTGELFF; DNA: TGTGCCAGCAGCCCAGCCGGGACAGGGCGAGGGGACACCGGGGAGCTGTTTTTT